Presented here are 8 T cell receptor beta chains from one specimen sequenced in a study of shared clonotypes between healthy human individuals. Produced via immunoSEQ multiplex PCR; TCRdb's table is partial and in-frame only. This sample has 500,000 to 550,000 clones; approximately 95% occur once, and the top ten carry about 0.067%. Source material: naive CD4+ T cells sorted from blood. Subset given: CD45RA+ positively selected. The receptors derive from a woman in her twenties or thirties in good health.

This clone was seen just once. The chain uses TRBV28 and TRBJ1-2; the D gene is possibly TRBD1 (5 bases). This CDR3 is built from 15 residues. Germline CDR1 MDHEN, CDR2 SYDVKM. The ends were cut back, 5 bases at V and 3 bases at J, with 16 bases in the middle. In DNA, the CDR3 is TGTGCCAGCAGTCCCCCGGGCCGGGGGGACTATGGCTACACCTTC. Translated, it gives CASSPPGRGDYGYTF.

The chain is built from TRBV2 and TRBJ2-7; the D is unclear. There are 13 residues in the CDR3. Germline lookup yields CDR1 SNHLY and CDR2 FYNNEI. Trimming left V 2 bases short and J 2 bases short, with 7 bases between. The CDR3 nucleotides are TGTGCCAGCAGTGAAAATTCAGCCTACGAGCAGTACTTC. Residues: CASSENSAYEQYF.

This chain links TRBV28 with TRBJ1-5, with D possibly being TRBD1 (5 bases). Per germline, CDR1 MDHEN and CDR2 SYDVKM. V lost 5 bases, J lost 6 bases, and 20 bases lay in between. The CDR3 sequence is 16 residues long. In DNA form, the CDR3 reads TGTGCCAGCAGTAACCCCGGGGGATCACGCAGTCAGCCCCAGCATTTT. Its translation: CASSNPGGSRSQPQHF.

The V gene is TRBV18, the J gene TRBJ1-2, with D uncertain. V was cut by 1 base and J by 5 bases, with 8 bases left in between. Per the germline V gene, CDR1 is KGHSH and CDR2 is LQKENI. The CDR3 spans 13 residues. The CDR3 DNA follows: TGTGCCAGCTCACCACGGCAGAGGTATGGCTACACCTTC. Translated: CASSPRQRYGYTF.

The chain employs TRBV9 and TRBJ2-1; 13 bases map to TRBD2. The CDR3 totals 15 residues. With 4 bases clipped from V and 6 bases from J, the junction kept 4 bases outside the gene matches. Germline assignment: CDR1 SGDLS and CDR2 YYNGEE. CDR3 nucleotide sequence: TGTGCCAGCAGCCCCGGGACTAGCGGGACCAATGAGCAGTTCTTC. This encodes CASSPGTSGTNEQFF.

The V and J genes are TRBV18 and TRBJ1-1; D remains unclear. The V gene's germline CDR1 is KGHSH and CDR2 LQKENI. The germline V and J ends were trimmed by 8 bases and 4 bases, with 17 bases remaining between them. This CDR3 contains 14 residues. Here the CDR3 reads CASQPALGPTEAFF. Written as DNA, the CDR3 is TGTGCCAGCCAACCGGCCTTGGGCCCCACTGAAGCTTTCTTT.

This rearrangement joins TRBV7-2 to TRBJ2-2; D not resolved. Germline V gene sequence: CDR1 SGHTA, CDR2 FQGNSA. There are 13 residues in the CDR3. Deletions cut 2 bases from V and 1 base from J, with 2 bases between. The CDR3 protein is CASSLLNTGELFF. CDR3 DNA sequence: TGTGCCAGCAGCTTACTGAACACCGGGGAGCTGTTTTTT.

This clone appeared once. The gene calls are TRBV28 and TRBJ1-4; D gene uncertain. CDR3 length: 16 residues. Germline assignment: CDR1 MDHEN and CDR2 SYDVKM. With 1 base removed from V and 1 base from J, the gap between germline ends came to 10 bases. The CDR3 sequence: CASSLSTVGTNEKLFF. The CDR3 region has the DNA TGTGCCAGCAGTTTATCGACGGTGGGAACTAATGAAAAACTGTTTTTT. The full variable domain, its missing parts supplied by reference TRBV28 and TRBJ1-4, is DVKVTQSSRYLVKRTGEKVFLECVQDMDHENMFWYRQDPGLGLRLIYFSYDVKMKEKGDIPEGYSVSREKKERFSLILESASTNQTSMYLCASSLSTVGTNEKLFFGSGTQLSVL.